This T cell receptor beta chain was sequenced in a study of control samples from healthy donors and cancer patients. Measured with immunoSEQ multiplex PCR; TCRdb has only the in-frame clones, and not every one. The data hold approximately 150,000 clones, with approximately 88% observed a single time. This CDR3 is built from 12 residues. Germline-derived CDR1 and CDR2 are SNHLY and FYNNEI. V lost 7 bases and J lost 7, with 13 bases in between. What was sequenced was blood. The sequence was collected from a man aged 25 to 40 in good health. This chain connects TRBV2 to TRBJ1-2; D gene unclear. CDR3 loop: CASTLEFSGYTF. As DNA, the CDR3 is TGTGCCAGCACCCTGGAATTCTCTGGCTACACCTTC.